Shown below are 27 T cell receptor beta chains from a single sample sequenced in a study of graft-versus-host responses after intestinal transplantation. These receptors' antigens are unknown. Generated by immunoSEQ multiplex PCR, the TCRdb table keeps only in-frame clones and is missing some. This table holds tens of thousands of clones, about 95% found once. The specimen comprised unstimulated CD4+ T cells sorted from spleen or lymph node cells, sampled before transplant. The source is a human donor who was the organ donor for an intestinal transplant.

The CDR3 DNA follows: TGTGCCAGCAGCGTAGACTTAGTATCCGAGACCCAGTACTTC. Protein: CASSVDLVSETQYF. The V and J genes are TRBV9 and TRBJ2-5; D is ambiguous. This CDR3 comprises 14 residues. From germline, CDR1 is SGDLS and CDR2 YYNGEE. Trimming removed 0 bases from V and 5 bases from J, with 11 bases in between.

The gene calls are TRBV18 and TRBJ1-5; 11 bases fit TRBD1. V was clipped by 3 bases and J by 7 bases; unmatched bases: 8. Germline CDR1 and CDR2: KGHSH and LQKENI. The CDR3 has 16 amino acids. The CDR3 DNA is TGTGCCAGCTCACCGTTAGGACAGGGGGCGGGACAGCCCCAGCATTTT. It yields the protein CASSPLGQGAGQPQHF.

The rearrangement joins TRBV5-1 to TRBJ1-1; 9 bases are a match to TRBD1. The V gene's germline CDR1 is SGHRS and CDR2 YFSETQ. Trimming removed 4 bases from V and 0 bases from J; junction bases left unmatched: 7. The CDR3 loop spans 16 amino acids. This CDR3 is CASSPTGGGMNTEAFF. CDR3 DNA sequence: TGCGCCAGCAGCCCTACAGGGGGCGGGATGAACACTGAAGCTTTCTTT.

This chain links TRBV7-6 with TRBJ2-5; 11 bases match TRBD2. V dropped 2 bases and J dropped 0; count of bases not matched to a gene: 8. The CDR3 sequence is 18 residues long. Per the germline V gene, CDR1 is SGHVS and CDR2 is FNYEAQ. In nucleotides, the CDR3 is TGTGCCAGCAGCTTACGTCCTAGCGGGGGGCCATACCAAGAGACCCAGTACTTC. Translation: CASSLRPSGGPYQETQYF.

CDR3 nucleotides: TGTGCCAGCAGCGTAGTCAGTGGGGCAGGGACCACAGATACGCAGTATTTT. Its protein product is CASSVVSGAGTTDTQYF. The rearrangement links TRBV9 to TRBJ2-3; possibly TRBD1 or TRBD2 for D (5 bases each). The CDR3 consists of 17 residues. Trimming removed 0 bases at V and 2 bases at J, with 16 bases between. The germline CDR1 and CDR2 sequences are SGDLS and YYNGEE.

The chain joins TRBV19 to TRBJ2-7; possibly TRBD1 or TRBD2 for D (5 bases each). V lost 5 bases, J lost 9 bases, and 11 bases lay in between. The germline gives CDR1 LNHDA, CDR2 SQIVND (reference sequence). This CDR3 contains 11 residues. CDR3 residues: CASSAPGPQYF. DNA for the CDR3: TGTGCCAGTAGTGCACCGGGACCGCAGTACTTC. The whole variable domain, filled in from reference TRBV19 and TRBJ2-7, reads DGGITQSPKYLFRKEGQNVTLSCEQNLNHDAMYWYRQDPGQGLRLIYYSQIVNDFQKGDIAEGYSVSREKKESFPLTVTSAQKNPTAFYLCASSAPGPQYFGPGTRLTVT.

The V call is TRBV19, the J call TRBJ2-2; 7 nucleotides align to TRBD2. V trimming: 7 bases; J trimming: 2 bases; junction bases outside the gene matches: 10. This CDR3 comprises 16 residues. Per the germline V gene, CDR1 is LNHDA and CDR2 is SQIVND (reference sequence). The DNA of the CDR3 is TGTGCCAGTACTGGGCGGCTAGCGGACAACACCGGGGAGCTGTTTTTT. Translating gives CASTGRLADNTGELFF.

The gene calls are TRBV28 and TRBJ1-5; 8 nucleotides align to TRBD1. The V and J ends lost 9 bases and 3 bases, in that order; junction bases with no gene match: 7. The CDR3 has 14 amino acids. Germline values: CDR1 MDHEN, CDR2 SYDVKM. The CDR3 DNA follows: TGTGCCAGTAGACAGGGGATAAACAATCAGCCCCAGCATTTT. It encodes CASRQGINNQPQHF. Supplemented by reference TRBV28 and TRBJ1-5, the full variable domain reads DVKVTQSSRYLVKRTGEKVFLECVQDMDHENMFWYRQDPGLGLRLIYFSYDVKMKEKGDIPEGYSVSREKKERFSLILESASTNQTSMYLCASRQGINNQPQHFGDGTRLSIL.

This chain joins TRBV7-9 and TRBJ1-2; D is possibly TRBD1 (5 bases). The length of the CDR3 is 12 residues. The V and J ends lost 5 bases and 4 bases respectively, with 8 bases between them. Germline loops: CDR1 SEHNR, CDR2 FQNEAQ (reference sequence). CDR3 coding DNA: TGTGCCAGCAGCCGTACAGGCTATGGCTACACCTTC. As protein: CASSRTGYGYTF.

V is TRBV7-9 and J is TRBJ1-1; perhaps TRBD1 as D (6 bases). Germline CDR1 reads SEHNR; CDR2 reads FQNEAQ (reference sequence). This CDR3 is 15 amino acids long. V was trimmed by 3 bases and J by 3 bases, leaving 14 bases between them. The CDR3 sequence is CASSLGGGLDTEAFF. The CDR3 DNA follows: TGTGCCAGCAGCTTGGGGGGGGGCTTGGACACTGAAGCTTTCTTT.

This chain's CDR3 is CASSPGTTNSPLHF. DNA for the CDR3: TGTGCCAGCAGCCCCGGGACAACTAATTCACCCCTCCACTTT. The chain recombines TRBV7-3 with TRBJ1-6, with a tentative D call TRBD1 (6 bases). Trimming took 5 bases from V and 6 from J, leaving 11 bases between them. This CDR3 spans 14 amino acids. Germline V gives CDR1 SGHTA, CDR2 FQGTGA.

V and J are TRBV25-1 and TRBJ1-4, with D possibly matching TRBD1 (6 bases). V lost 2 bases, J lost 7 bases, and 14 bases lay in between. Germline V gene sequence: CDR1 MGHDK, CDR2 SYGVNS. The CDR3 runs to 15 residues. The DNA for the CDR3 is TGTGCCAGCAGTGAACCAACAGGGTTGGTTGAAAAACTGTTTTTT. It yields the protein CASSEPTGLVEKLFF.

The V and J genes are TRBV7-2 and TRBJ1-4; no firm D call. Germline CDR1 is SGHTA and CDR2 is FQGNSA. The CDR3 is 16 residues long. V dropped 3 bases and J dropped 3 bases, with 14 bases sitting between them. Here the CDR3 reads CASSFRGPNSNEKLFF. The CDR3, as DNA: TGTGCCAGCAGCTTCCGTGGGCCGAACTCTAATGAAAAACTGTTTTTT.

This CDR3 reads CASSETEFAFTF. The DNA of the CDR3 is TGTGCCAGCAGTGAAACAGAGTTTGCTTTTACCTTC. V gene TRBV6-1 combines with J gene TRBJ1-2; D is unresolved. The germline gives CDR1 MNHNS, CDR2 SASEGT. V was cut by 2 bases and J by 14 bases, with 15 bases left in between. The CDR3 loop spans 12 amino acids.

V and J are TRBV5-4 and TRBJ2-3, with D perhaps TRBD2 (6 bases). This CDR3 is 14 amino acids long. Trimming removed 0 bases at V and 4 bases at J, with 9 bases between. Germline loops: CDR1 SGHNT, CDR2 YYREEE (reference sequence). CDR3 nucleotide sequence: TGTGCCAGCAGCTTGGGACTAGGGGCAGATACGCAGTATTTT. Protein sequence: CASSLGLGADTQYF. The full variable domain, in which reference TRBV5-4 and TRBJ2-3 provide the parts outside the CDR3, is ETGVTQSPTHLIKTRGQQVTLRCSSQSGHNTVSWYQQALGQGPQFIFQYYREEENGRGNFPPRFSGLQFPNYSSELNVNALELDDSALYLCASSLGLGADTQYFGPGTRLTVL.

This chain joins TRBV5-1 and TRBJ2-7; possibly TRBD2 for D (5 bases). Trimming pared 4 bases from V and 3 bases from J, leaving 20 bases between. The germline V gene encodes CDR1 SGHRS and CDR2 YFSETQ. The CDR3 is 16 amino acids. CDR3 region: CASSRGSNNLHYEQYF. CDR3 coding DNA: TGCGCCAGCAGCCGGGGATCCAATAACCTCCACTACGAGCAGTACTTC.

In DNA, the CDR3 is TGCGCCAGCAGTCGGACGTCGAACACTGAAGCTTTCTTT. Translated: CASSRTSNTEAFF. The rearrangement uses TRBV4-1 and TRBJ1-1; D is unclear. Germline CDR1 reads MGHRA; CDR2 reads YSYEKL. V was pared by 6 bases and J by 1 base, with 9 bases between. This CDR3 has 13 residues.

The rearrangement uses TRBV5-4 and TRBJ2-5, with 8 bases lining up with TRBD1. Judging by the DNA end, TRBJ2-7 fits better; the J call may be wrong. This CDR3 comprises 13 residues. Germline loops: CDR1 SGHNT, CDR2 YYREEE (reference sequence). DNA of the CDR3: TGTGCCAGCAGCGGGACAGGAACGGGCGAGCAGTACTTC. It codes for CASSGTGTGEQYF.

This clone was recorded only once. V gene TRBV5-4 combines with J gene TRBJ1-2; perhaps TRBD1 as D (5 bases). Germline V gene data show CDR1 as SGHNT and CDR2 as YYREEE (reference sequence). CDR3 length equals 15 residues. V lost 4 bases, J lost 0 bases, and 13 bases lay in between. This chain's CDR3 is CASSISGYANYGYTF. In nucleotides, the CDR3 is TGTGCCAGCAGCATCTCAGGGTATGCTAACTATGGCTACACCTTC.

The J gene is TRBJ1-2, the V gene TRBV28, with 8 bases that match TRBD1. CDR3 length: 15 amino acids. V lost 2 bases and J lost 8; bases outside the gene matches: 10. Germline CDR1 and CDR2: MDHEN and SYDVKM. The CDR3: CASSLPRTGSGGYTF. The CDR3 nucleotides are TGTGCCAGCAGTTTACCCCGGACAGGGAGTGGCGGCTACACCTTC.

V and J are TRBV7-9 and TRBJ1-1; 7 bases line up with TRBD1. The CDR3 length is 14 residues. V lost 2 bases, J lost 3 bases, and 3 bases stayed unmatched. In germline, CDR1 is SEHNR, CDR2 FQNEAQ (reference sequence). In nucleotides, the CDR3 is TGTGCCAGCAGCTTACGGCAGGGGGACACTGAAGCTTTCTTT. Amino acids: CASSLRQGDTEAFF.

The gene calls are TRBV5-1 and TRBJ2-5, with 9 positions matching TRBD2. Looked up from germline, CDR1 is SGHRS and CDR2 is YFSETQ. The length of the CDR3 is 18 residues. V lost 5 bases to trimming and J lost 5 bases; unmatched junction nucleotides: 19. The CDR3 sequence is CASRNPGEGGGAGETQYF. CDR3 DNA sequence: TGCGCCAGCAGGAACCCCGGGGAAGGCGGGGGGGCCGGTGAGACCCAGTACTTC.

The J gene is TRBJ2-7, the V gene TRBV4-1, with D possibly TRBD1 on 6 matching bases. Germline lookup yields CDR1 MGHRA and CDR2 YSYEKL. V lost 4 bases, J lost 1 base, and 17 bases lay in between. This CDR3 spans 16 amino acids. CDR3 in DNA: TGCGCCAGCAGCCGAATGGATACAGGGCAGTCCTACGAGCAGTACTTC. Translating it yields CASSRMDTGQSYEQYF.

CDR3 residues: CASSLGGQGGRFEQYF. For the CDR3, the DNA is TGTGCCAGCAGTTTGGGCGGACAGGGGGGACGGTTCGAGCAGTACTTC. The genes are TRBV27 and TRBJ2-7, with TRBD1 identical over 10 bases. V lost 3 bases and J lost 6; bases outside the gene matches: 11. This CDR3 is 16 amino acids long. CDR1 and CDR2 from the germline V gene are MNHEY and SMNVEV (reference sequence).

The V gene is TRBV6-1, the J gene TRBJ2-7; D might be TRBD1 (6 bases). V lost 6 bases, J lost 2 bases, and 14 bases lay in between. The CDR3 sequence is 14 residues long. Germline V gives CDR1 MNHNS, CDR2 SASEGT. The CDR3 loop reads CASRRRGPTYEQYF. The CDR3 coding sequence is TGTGCCAGCAGACGCAGGGGTCCCACCTACGAGCAGTACTTC.

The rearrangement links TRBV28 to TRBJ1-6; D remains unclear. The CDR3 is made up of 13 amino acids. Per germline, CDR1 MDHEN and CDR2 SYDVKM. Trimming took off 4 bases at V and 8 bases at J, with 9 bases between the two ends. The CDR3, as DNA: TGTGCCAGCAGTTGGCAGCGGGATTCACCCCTCCACTTT. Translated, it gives CASSWQRDSPLHF.

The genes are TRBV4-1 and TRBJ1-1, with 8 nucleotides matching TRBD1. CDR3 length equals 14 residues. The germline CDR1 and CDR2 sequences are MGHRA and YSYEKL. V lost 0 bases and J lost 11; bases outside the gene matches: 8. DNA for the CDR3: TGCGCCAGCAGCCAAGATGTGTACAGGGGGAGGGCTTTCTTT. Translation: CASSQDVYRGRAFF.